Presented here are 30 T cell receptor beta chains from one specimen sequenced in a study of cytomegalovirus exposure and HLA in healthy donors. In the PCR, 60 Vbeta and 13 Jbeta primers were used. Sequencing used immunoSEQ multiplex PCR; TCRdb keeps in-frame clones, though not all of them. The sample contains 150,000 to 200,000 clones, 60% to 80% of which appear only once. The sample taken for sequencing was PBMCs. The receptors come from a woman aged 40 to 50 in good health and CMV-seropositive.

This sequence joins TRBV28 and TRBJ2-5; 9 bases align to TRBD2. Germline V gene data show CDR1 as MDHEN and CDR2 as SYDVKM. Germline trimming cut 3 bases from V and 2 bases from J; bases unmatched to any gene: 4. The CDR3 is 15 residues long. The CDR3 region has the DNA TGTGCCAGCAGTTTCATTAGCGGGGGACAAGAGACCCAGTACTTC. Translating gives CASSFISGGQETQYF.

This clone was counted between two and nine times. The chain employs TRBV7-2 and TRBJ1-3; D not certain. The CDR3 totals 14 residues. Trimming pared 5 bases from V and 2 bases from J, leaving 10 bases between. Germline CDR1 SGHTA, CDR2 FQGNSA. The CDR3: CASSPGRPGNTIYF. CDR3 sequence (DNA): TGTGCCAGCAGCCCCGGCAGGCCTGGAAACACCATATATTTT.

The V call is TRBV9, the J call TRBJ2-1; TRBD2 is a possible D gene (6 bases). This CDR3 comprises 14 residues. CDR1 is SGDLS, CDR2 YYNGEE, per germline. V was cut by 2 bases and J by 0 bases, with 6 bases left in between. The CDR3 loop reads CASSVGGSYNEQFF. The CDR3 nucleotides are TGTGCCAGCAGCGTCGGGGGCTCCTACAATGAGCAGTTCTTC.

The chain employs TRBV2 and TRBJ2-2, with unresolved D. The length of the CDR3 is 14 residues. Trimming took off 4 bases at V and 1 base at J, with 7 bases between the two ends. The germline V gene has CDR1 SNHLY and CDR2 FYNNEI. In DNA form, the CDR3 reads TGTGCCAGCAGTGTGCTAGGGAACACCGGGGAGCTGTTTTTT. Translation: CASSVLGNTGELFF.

The CDR3 nucleotides read TGTGCCAGCAGTGTAGAGGGTGGGACTGAAGCTTTCTTT. Protein product: CASSVEGGTEAFF. J is TRBJ1-1 and V is TRBV6-1; D call uncertain. There are 13 residues in the CDR3. The germline CDR1 and CDR2 sequences are MNHNS and SASEGT. V was trimmed by 4 bases and J by 5 bases, leaving 11 bases between them.

Concerning this clone: Other DNA sequences of this sample code for an identical CDR3. The genes are TRBV2 and TRBJ1-1; D gene ambiguous. The V end lost 6 bases, the J end lost 4 bases, and 6 bases lay between the germline ends. The CDR3 runs 11 residues. Germline V CDR1 and CDR2: SNHLY, FYNNEI. The chain's CDR3 is CASRESTEAFF. CDR3 coding DNA: TGTGCCAGCAGGGAGTCCACTGAAGCTTTCTTT.

In its sample, this clone was seen once. The chain uses TRBV7-2 and TRBJ2-2; 7 bases align to TRBD1. V dropped 4 bases and J dropped 5; count of bases not matched to a gene: 4. The CDR3 consists of 14 residues. CDR1 is SGHTA, CDR2 FQGNSA, per germline. The CDR3 reads CASSSGQVTGELFF. In DNA form, the CDR3 reads TGTGCCAGCAGCTCAGGACAGGTTACCGGGGAGCTGTTTTTT.

The V call is TRBV7-9, the J call TRBJ2-7; TRBD1 aligns across 7 bases. CDR3 length: 11 amino acids. The V gene's germline CDR1 is SEHNR and CDR2 FQNEAQ (reference sequence). Germline trimming cut 5 bases from V and 9 bases from J; bases unmatched to any gene: 4. CDR3 protein: CASSDRVGQYF. The CDR3 DNA is TGTGCCAGCAGCGACAGGGTCGGGCAGTACTTC.

The genes are TRBV5-8 and TRBJ2-7; 8 bases line up with TRBD1. In germline, CDR1 is SGHTS, CDR2 YDEGEE. This CDR3 is built from 14 residues. V gave up 5 bases and J gave up 7 bases; unmatched junction bases: 11. In DNA form, the CDR3 reads TGTGCCAGCAGTAGTCGACAGGGGCTTGGGGAGCAGTACTTC. Translation gives CASSSRQGLGEQYF.

This clone was picked up one time. The chain combines TRBV5-4 with TRBJ1-1, with D possibly matching TRBD1 (6 bases). The CDR3 is 15 residues long. Germline assignment: CDR1 SGHNT and CDR2 YYREEE (reference sequence). CDR3 amino acids: CAGGGGTDSNTEAFF. The CDR3 DNA follows: TGTGCGGGGGGGGGCGGCACAGATTCGAACACTGAAGCTTTCTTT.

CDR3 nucleotide sequence: TGCGCCAGCAGCTCATTGACTAGCGGGAAGGCGCAGTACTTC. This sequence encodes CASSSLTSGKAQYF. The chain employs TRBV5-1 and TRBJ2-7; 11 bases fit TRBD2. The V gene's germline CDR1 is SGHRS and CDR2 YFSETQ. J gave up 9 bases and V 3 bases, and 8 bases lay outside the gene matches. The CDR3 loop spans 14 amino acids.

The V and J genes are TRBV19 and TRBJ2-6; D is perhaps TRBD2 (6 bases). The CDR3 length is 14 residues. CDR1 LNHDA and CDR2 SQIVND come from the germline V gene (reference sequence). Trimming stripped 11 bases from V and 1 base from J, with 12 bases between. The CDR3 sequence: CAGERVSGANVLTF. The DNA for the CDR3 is TGTGCCGGGGAGCGGGTTTCTGGGGCCAACGTCCTGACTTTC.

This clone has only a few counts. The same CDR3 can be traced to other DNA sequences in this sample. The chain couples TRBV7-2 to TRBJ2-5; 7 bases align to TRBD2. The germline CDR1 and CDR2 sequences are SGHTA and FQGNSA. This CDR3 comprises 14 residues. V was clipped by 3 bases and J by 2 bases; unmatched bases: 3. The CDR3 nucleotides read TGTGCCAGCAGCTTCCGAGCGGGGCAAGAGACCCAGTACTTC. It translates to CASSFRAGQETQYF.

J is TRBJ1-1 and V is TRBV28; 7 bases line up with TRBD1. CDR1 and CDR2 (germline): MDHEN, SYDVKM. With V trimmed by 6 bases and J by 10 bases, 8 bases remained unmatched. This CDR3 is 12 amino acids long. CDR3 nucleotide sequence: TGTGCCAGCAGCCTCCGGGACAGTGGAGCTTTCTTT. Translated: CASSLRDSGAFF.

V is TRBV2 and J is TRBJ2-1; 11 bases map to TRBD2. The CDR3 length is 16 residues. Trimming cost V 4 bases and J 0 bases; bases outside gene matches: 2. CDR1 and CDR2 (germline): SNHLY, FYNNEI. The CDR3 loop is CASSGSGRVSYNEQFF. In DNA, the CDR3 is TGTGCCAGCAGTGGTAGCGGGAGGGTCTCCTACAATGAGCAGTTCTTC.

This chain connects TRBV5-4 to TRBJ2-5; D gene unclear. Trimming shortened V by 3 bases and J by 5 bases, and 14 bases separated the two germline ends. There are 14 residues in the CDR3. Germline V gene sequence: CDR1 SGHNT, CDR2 YYREEE (reference sequence). In nucleotides, the CDR3 is TGTGCCAGCAGCTCACCTACAGAAACTGAGACCCAGTACTTC. Translating gives CASSSPTETETQYF. The full variable domain, its missing parts supplied by reference TRBV5-4 and TRBJ2-5, is ETGVTQSPTHLIKTRGQQVTLRCSSQSGHNTVSWYQQALGQGPQFIFQYYREEENGRGNFPPRFSGLQFPNYSSELNVNALELDDSALYLCASSSPTETETQYFGPGTRLLVL.

This chain connects TRBV9 to TRBJ2-5; perhaps TRBD1 as D (5 bases). Germline V lookup: CDR1 SGDLS, CDR2 YYNGEE. V was trimmed by 0 bases and J by 4 bases, leaving 16 bases between them. CDR3 length equals 16 residues. As DNA, the CDR3 is TGTGCCAGCAGCGTAGGCAGGGCCCCTTCGGGAGAGACCCAGTACTTC. It specifies CASSVGRAPSGETQYF.

The chain has TRBV4-1 and TRBJ1-1; a possible D gene is TRBD1 (6 bases). This CDR3 has 12 residues. Germline V gene lookup returns CDR1 MGHRA and CDR2 YSYEKL. V gave up 4 bases and J gave up 8 bases, with 11 bases separating them. CDR3 region: CASSPSDREAFF. As DNA, the CDR3 is TGCGCCAGCAGCCCGTCCGACAGGGAAGCTTTCTTT.

The sample holds a few counts of this clone. CDR3 bases: TGCGCCAGCAGCCAAGGGGCTGATCAGCCCCAGCATTTT. It yields the protein CASSQGADQPQHF. The chain employs TRBV4-3 and TRBJ1-5, with D uncertain. This CDR3 region has 13 residues. Germline CDR1 LGHNA, CDR2 YSLEER. Trimming removed 1 base at V and 5 bases at J, with 6 bases between.

V gene TRBV5-8 combines with J gene TRBJ1-3; possibly TRBD1 for D (6 bases). This CDR3 contains 15 residues. The V end lost 3 bases, the J end lost 8 bases, and 18 bases lay between the germline ends. CDR1 and CDR2 (germline): SGHTS, YDEGEE. CDR3 loop: CASSSYRAPGDTIYF. For the CDR3, the DNA is TGTGCCAGCAGCTCCTACAGGGCCCCAGGGGACACCATATATTTT. Full variable domain (remainder filled in from reference TRBV5-8 and TRBJ1-3): EAGVTQSPTHLIKTRGQQATLRCSPISGHTSVYWYQQALGLGLQFLLWYDEGEERNRGNFPPRFSGRQFPNYSSELNVNALELEDSALYLCASSSYRAPGDTIYFGEGSWLTVV.

The rearrangement joins TRBV7-9 to TRBJ2-7; D is possibly TRBD1 (5 bases). CDR3 size: 14 residues. Trimming pared 0 bases from V and 4 bases from J, leaving 10 bases between. Germline lookup yields CDR1 SEHNR and CDR2 FQNEAQ (reference sequence). CDR3 nucleotides: TGTGCCAGCAGCTTAGCTGGGGCTCCTTACGAGCAGTACTTC. Translating it yields CASSLAGAPYEQYF.

The V call is TRBV30, the J call TRBJ2-7; D is unclear. CDR1 and CDR2 from the germline V gene are GTSNPN and SVGIG (reference sequence). Trimming shortened V by 1 base and J by 1 base, and 14 bases separated the two germline ends. This CDR3 comprises 15 residues. The CDR3: CAWSEVNSNSYEQYF. CDR3 nucleotides: TGTGCCTGGAGTGAGGTGAACAGTAATTCCTACGAGCAGTACTTC. The full variable domain, completed using reference TRBV30 and TRBJ2-7, is SQTIHQWPATLVQPVGSPLSLECTVEGTSNPNLYWYRQAAGRGLQLLFYSVGIGQISSEVPQNLSASRPQDRQFILSSKKLLLSDSGFYLCAWSEVNSNSYEQYFGPGTRLTVT.

The V call is TRBV7-2, the J call TRBJ2-1; D is unresolved. Germline V gene lookup returns CDR1 SGHTA and CDR2 FQGNSA. The V gene lost 2 bases and the J gene lost 1 base, with 12 bases spanning the gap. CDR3 length: 16 amino acids. CDR3 sequence: CASSLRPDTSYNEQFF. In nucleotides, the CDR3 is TGTGCCAGCAGCTTACGGCCCGACACGTCCTACAATGAGCAGTTCTTC.

The count of this clone is one. The chain couples TRBV28 to TRBJ1-1; no definite D call. Germline V gene sequence: CDR1 MDHEN, CDR2 SYDVKM. With 6 bases removed from V and 5 bases from J, the gap between germline ends came to 13 bases. The CDR3 spans 13 residues. The CDR3 region is CASRGVGDTEAFF. CDR3 sequence (DNA): TGTGCCAGCAGGGGAGTCGGGGATACTGAAGCTTTCTTT.

This clone appeared once. The J gene is TRBJ2-7, the V gene TRBV28; 7 bases align to TRBD1. The CDR3 loop spans 14 amino acids. V trimming: 5 bases; J trimming: 1 base; junction bases outside the gene matches: 5. Germline loops: CDR1 MDHEN, CDR2 SYDVKM. CDR3 loop: CASSEPGQSYEQYF. CDR3 nucleotides: TGTGCCAGCAGTGAACCGGGACAGTCCTACGAGCAGTACTTC.

J is TRBJ2-7 and V is TRBV5-4; the match to TRBD1 covers 7 bases. With V trimmed by 5 bases and J by 2 bases, 10 bases remained unmatched. The germline V gene has CDR1 SGHNT and CDR2 YYREEE (reference sequence). This CDR3 spans 15 amino acids. In DNA form, the CDR3 reads TGTGCCAGCAGGCTACCGGGACAGACTGCCTACGAGCAGTACTTC. Amino acids: CASRLPGQTAYEQYF.

This clone was counted only a few times. This sequence joins TRBV30 and TRBJ2-1, with TRBD1 matching over 8 bases. The CDR3 loop spans 14 amino acids. Germline CDR1 reads GTSNPN; CDR2 reads SVGIG (reference sequence). V shed 4 bases, J shed 9 bases, and the junction held 11 bases outside the gene matches. This CDR3 is CAWTAGTGNLEQFF. In nucleotides, the CDR3 is TGTGCCTGGACCGCCGGGACAGGTAACCTTGAGCAGTTCTTC.

Only a few counts were recorded for this clone. The V and J genes are TRBV6-5 and TRBJ2-7, with D possibly TRBD2 on 6 matching bases. Germline loops: CDR1 MNHEY, CDR2 SVGAGI. V lost 3 bases and J lost 6, with 15 bases in between. This CDR3 is 14 amino acids long. The CDR3 DNA sequence: TGTGCCAGCAGTTATCAGGTAGCGGCCCGCGAGCAGTACTTC. It yields the protein CASSYQVAAREQYF.

This rearrangement joins TRBV4-3 to TRBJ2-3, with 12 bases matching TRBD2. The CDR3 extends over 16 amino acids. Germline CDR1 is LGHNA and CDR2 is YSLEER. The ends lost 3 bases at V and 5 bases at J; junction bases unmatched: 6. This CDR3 is CASSQASGGAKDTQYF. The CDR3, as DNA: TGCGCCAGCAGCCAGGCTAGCGGGGGGGCCAAAGATACGCAGTATTTT.

This rearrangement joins TRBV10-1 to TRBJ2-7, with a weak D call TRBD2 (5 bases). CDR1 is WNHNN, CDR2 SYGVQD, per germline (reference sequence). Trimming cost V 4 bases and J 2 bases, with 9 bases left between them. This CDR3 region has 13 residues. CDR3 loop: CASSGSGTYEQYF. The CDR3 bases are TGCGCCAGCAGTGGTTCGGGAACCTACGAGCAGTACTTC.